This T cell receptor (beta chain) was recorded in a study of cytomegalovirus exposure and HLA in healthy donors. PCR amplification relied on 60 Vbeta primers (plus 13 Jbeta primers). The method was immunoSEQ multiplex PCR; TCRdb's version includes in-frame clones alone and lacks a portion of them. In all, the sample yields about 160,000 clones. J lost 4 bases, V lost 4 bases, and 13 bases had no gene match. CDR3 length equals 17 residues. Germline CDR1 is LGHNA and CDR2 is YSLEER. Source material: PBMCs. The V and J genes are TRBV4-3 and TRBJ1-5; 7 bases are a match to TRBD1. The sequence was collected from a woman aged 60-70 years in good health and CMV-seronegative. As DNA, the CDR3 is TGCGCCAGCAGCCCGAAACGACAGGGATTAGGAAATCAGCCCCAGCATTTT. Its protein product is CASSPKRQGLGNQPQHF.